The T cell receptor (beta chain) under discussion was sequenced for a study of T cells in Graves' hyperthyroidism and ophthalmopathy. This clonotype has ten or more counts. What it recognizes is unknown. Regarding the study as a whole: Most thyroid clonotypes expanded above 0.001 were also detected in blood. The model identified upcoming ophthalmopathy a median about 6.5 months ahead of onset.

Amplification yielded TCR beta CDR3 regions, with RNA transcripts as the source. HTBI primers were used for first-round RT-PCR of the TCR CDR3. TCRdb redid the calling of the multiplex PCR reads with MiXCR, one entry per CDR3 protein. The repertoire holds about 570,000 distinct CDR3 sequences, approximately 14% seen once, with around 13% in the top ten. Exclusion followed for patients with uncontrolled infection, other autoimmune disease, pregnancy or lactation. This clonotype was obtained from a woman aged 40 to 55 with Graves' hyperthyroidism. The sample comprised blood.

In nucleotides, the CDR3 is TGTGCCAGCAGTTTATATTCGGGACTCTTTAGCTCCTACAATGAGCAGTTCTTC. This translates into CASSLYSGLFSSYNEQFF. This chain connects TRBV12-3 or TRBV12-4 to TRBJ2-1, with D perhaps matching TRBD2 (6 bases). This CDR3 has 18 residues. Trimming shortened V by 2 bases and J by 0 bases, and 17 bases separated the two germline ends.